Shown below are 29 T cell receptor beta chains from a single sample sequenced in a study of blood T cell repertoires in COVID-19. Clones were sequenced by immunoSEQ multiplex PCR, and TCRdb holds only the in-frame ones, with some missing. In the table there are about 310,000 clones, around 92% of which are singletons. The material sequenced was PBMCs or T cells enriched from blood (not recorded which). The receptors were gathered from a woman younger than 45 who had recovered from COVID-19.

This clone was seen more than once but under ten times. Relative to the germline gene, one junction end is altered; a read error may explain this. This chain connects TRBV6-1 to TRBJ2-7; 8 nucleotides align to TRBD2. Germline assignment: CDR1 MNHNS and CDR2 SASEGT. The CDR3 sequence is 15 residues long. CDR3 sequence: CASREAGAQAYEQYF. Here the CDR3 DNA reads TGTGCCAGCAGAGAAGCGGGGGCGCAGGCCTACGAGCAGTACTTC.

The chain joins TRBV20-1 to TRBJ1-2; possibly TRBD1 for D (5 bases). The CDR3 loop spans 13 amino acids. V lost 3 bases and J 6 bases, leaving 14 bases between the germline ends. Germline CDR1 is DFQATT and CDR2 is SNEGSKA (reference sequence). CDR3 coding DNA: TGCAGTGCTAGTATCCCCTGGGGGGATGGCTACACCTTC. Translating it yields CSASIPWGDGYTF.

The chain recombines TRBV27 with TRBJ2-1, with D maybe TRBD1 (6 bases). In germline, CDR1 is MNHEY, CDR2 SMNVEV (reference sequence). CDR3 length: 14 amino acids. Trimming removed 6 bases at V and 5 bases at J, with 14 bases between. The CDR3 region has the DNA TGTGCCAGCAGAGGAATCGGGACACACAATGAGCAGTTCTTC. Its translation is CASRGIGTHNEQFF.

V is TRBV3-1 (or the pseudogene TRBV3-2) and J is TRBJ2-5, with 8 bases matching TRBD2. This CDR3 region has 17 residues. V gave up 0 bases and J gave up 0 bases; unmatched junction bases: 6. CDR1 is LGHDT, CDR2 YNNKEL, per germline (reference sequence). The CDR3 coding sequence is TGTGCCAGCAGCCAAGATTGGGTAGCGGGGAACCAAGAGACCCAGTACTTC. It yields the protein CASSQDWVAGNQETQYF.

The chain employs TRBV6-1 and TRBJ2-1; D gene ambiguous. This CDR3 region has 15 residues. Per the germline V gene, CDR1 is MNHNS and CDR2 is SASEGT. Trimming took 1 base from V and 3 from J, leaving 10 bases between them. This CDR3 reads CASSEVGSYYNEQFF. CDR3 DNA: TGTGCCAGCAGTGAAGTGGGCAGCTACTACAATGAGCAGTTCTTC.

V usage is TRBV5-4 and J usage is TRBJ1-2; 7 bases agree with TRBD1. The V gene's germline CDR1 is SGHNT and CDR2 YYREEE (reference sequence). This CDR3 is built from 15 residues. J lost 4 bases, V lost 0 bases, and 6 bases had no gene match. In DNA, the CDR3 is TGTGCCAGCAGCTTGGGTTTAGACAGGGCCTATGGCTACACCTTC. As protein: CASSLGLDRAYGYTF.

This clone was counted a single time. J is TRBJ2-7 and V is TRBV7-2; 10 nucleotides agree with TRBD1. J lost 2 bases, V lost 5 bases, and 3 bases had no gene match. CDR3 length equals 14 residues. Germline V CDR1 and CDR2: SGHTA, FQGNSA. The CDR3 loop is CASSRTGGPYEQYF. As DNA, the CDR3 is TGTGCCAGCAGCCGGACAGGGGGTCCCTACGAGCAGTACTTC.

This chain uses TRBV23-1 with TRBJ2-7; 8 nucleotides agree with TRBD1. TRBV23-1 is sorted into the ORF group, with uncertain function. The ends lost 7 bases at V and 5 bases at J; junction bases unmatched: 16. The CDR3 sequence is 16 residues long. CDR3 sequence reads: CASIPGARTGSHEQYF. The CDR3 DNA reads as TGCGCCAGCATTCCTGGCGCCCGGACAGGGTCTCACGAGCAGTACTTC.

V gene TRBV2 combines with J gene TRBJ2-1, with 9 nucleotides matching TRBD2. The trim removed 0 bases at V and 9 bases at J, leaving 12 bases unmatched. Germline-derived CDR1 and CDR2 are SNHLY and FYNNEI. The CDR3 covers 17 residues. The CDR3 reads CASSEAGVAGDLIEQFF. The CDR3 DNA reads as TGTGCCAGCAGTGAAGCGGGAGTAGCGGGAGATTTGATTGAGCAGTTCTTC. The full variable domain, completed using reference TRBV2 and TRBJ2-1, is EPEVTQTPSHQVTQMGQEVILRCVPISNHLYFYWYRQILGQKVEFLVSFYNNEISEKSEIFDDQFSVERPDGSNFTLKIRSTKLEDSAMYFCASSEAGVAGDLIEQFFGPGTRLTVL.

This chain joins TRBV11-2 and TRBJ2-1; D unresolved. Germline loops: CDR1 SGHAT, CDR2 FQNNGV. V dropped 2 bases and J dropped 7 bases, with 15 bases sitting between them. The CDR3 is 15 residues long. As DNA, the CDR3 is TGTGCCAGCAGCTTACCCCCGGGTAATTGGAATGAGCAGTTCTTC. Its translation is CASSLPPGNWNEQFF.

This clone was seen once. Within the sample, other DNA sequences also encode this same CDR3. This chain joins TRBV6-5 and TRBJ1-1; no firm D call. V lost 2 bases, J lost 0 bases, and 10 bases lay in between. There are 15 residues in the CDR3. Germline V CDR1 and CDR2: MNHEY, SVGAGI. The CDR3 here is CASSYAGNMNTEAFF. For the CDR3, the DNA is TGTGCCAGCAGTTACGCAGGCAACATGAACACTGAAGCTTTCTTT.

The chain joins TRBV2 to TRBJ2-3; 7 bases align to TRBD2. The CDR3 is 16 amino acids. After removal of 8 bases from V and 4 bases from J, the junction contained 15 bases not matched to a gene. CDR1 is SNHLY and CDR2 is FYNNEI in the germline V gene. The DNA for the CDR3 is TGTGCCAGCGAAGCGGGACGGGCCCTTCGAGCAGATACGCAGTATTTT. This encodes CASEAGRALRADTQYF. Combining the CDR3 with reference TRBV2 and TRBJ2-3 gives the whole variable domain EPEVTQTPSHQVTQMGQEVILRCVPISNHLYFYWYRQILGQKVEFLVSFYNNEISEKSEIFDDQFSVERPDGSNFTLKIRSTKLEDSAMYFCASEAGRALRADTQYFGPGTRLTVL.

The chain joins TRBV2 to TRBJ1-5, with 9 bases lining up with TRBD1. CDR1 and CDR2 from the germline V gene are SNHLY and FYNNEI. J was trimmed by 2 bases and V by 5 bases; bases with no gene match: 10. The CDR3 is 17 residues long. Here the CDR3 DNA reads TGTGCCAGCAGTCGATTATTAAGGGACAGGGGCAATCAGCCCCAGCATTTT. As protein: CASSRLLRDRGNQPQHF.

The chain employs TRBV3-1 (or the pseudogene TRBV3-2) and TRBJ2-5, with 9 bases aligning to TRBD2. The J segment lost 5 bases and the V segment lost 2 bases, leaving 9 bases of the junction unmatched. The germline V gene has CDR1 LGHDT and CDR2 YNNKEL (reference sequence). The CDR3 runs 16 residues. CDR3 sequence reads: CASSQSVAGAEETQYF. The CDR3, as DNA: TGTGCCAGCAGCCAATCGGTAGCGGGAGCGGAGGAGACCCAGTACTTC.

In this sample, this clone turned up once. The rearrangement uses TRBV27 and TRBJ1-1, with D tentatively TRBD1 (5 bases). The length of the CDR3 is 13 residues. Germline loops: CDR1 MNHEY, CDR2 SMNVEV (reference sequence). Trimming removed 8 bases at V and 6 bases at J, with 16 bases between. CDR3 residues: CASGTAKGAEAFF. The CDR3 DNA reads as TGTGCCAGCGGGACTGCTAAAGGCGCTGAAGCTTTCTTT.

The J gene is TRBJ1-2, the V gene TRBV9; TRBD1 agrees at 7 bases. With 0 bases clipped from V and 4 bases from J, the junction kept 6 bases outside the gene matches. This CDR3 region has 15 residues. CDR1 is SGDLS, CDR2 YYNGEE, per germline. CDR3 bases: TGTGCCAGCAGCGTAGAGGCCCGGGACAGCTATGGCTACACCTTC. It encodes CASSVEARDSYGYTF.

This clone was seen ten or more times. The V and J genes are TRBV7-8 and TRBJ1-1; D call uncertain. CDR3 length: 14 amino acids. V was clipped by 3 bases and J by 3 bases, with 11 bases between them. CDR1 and CDR2 (germline): SGHVS, FQNEAQ. The CDR3 DNA reads as TGTGCCAGCAGCTTTCAACCGAGGGACACTGAAGCTTTCTTT. This translates into CASSFQPRDTEAFF.

The chain's CDR3 is CSSGTSDAAQYF. The CDR3, as DNA: TGCAGCTCGGGGACTAGCGACGCGGCGCAGTATTTT. The rearrangement joins TRBV29-1 to TRBJ2-3, with 10 bases lining up with TRBD2. The CDR3 is made up of 12 amino acids. Looked up from germline, CDR1 is SQVTM and CDR2 is ANQGSEA. V was clipped by 8 bases and J by 10 bases; unmatched bases: 9.

The chain employs TRBV6-5 and TRBJ1-2, with TRBD1 identical over 7 bases. V gave up 5 bases and J gave up 4 bases; unmatched junction bases: 10. Germline CDR1 MNHEY, CDR2 SVGAGI. The CDR3 extends over 15 amino acids. The CDR3 region is CASSQEAGTAYGYTF. The CDR3 DNA reads TGTGCCAGCAGTCAGGAAGCCGGGACAGCCTATGGCTACACCTTC.

The chain's CDR3 is CASSPRPSDLPDTQYF. The CDR3 nucleotides read TGTGCCAGCTCACCGCGCCCTAGCGACCTTCCAGATACGCAGTATTTT. The rearrangement links TRBV18 to TRBJ2-3; tentative D call: TRBD2 (6 bases). Germline assignment: CDR1 KGHSH and CDR2 LQKENI. The V end was cut by 3 bases, the J end by 4 bases, with 17 bases between. CDR3 length: 16 residues.

J is TRBJ1-1 and V is TRBV24-1; 10 nucleotides line up with TRBD1. The trim removed 10 bases at V and 6 bases at J, leaving 10 bases unmatched. The germline V gene has CDR1 KGHDR and CDR2 SFDVKD. CDR3 length: 14 residues. The CDR3 loop reads CATAGTGATPEAFF. In nucleotides, the CDR3 is TGTGCCACTGCCGGGACAGGGGCAACCCCTGAAGCTTTCTTT.

Points on this clone: One junction end disagrees with the germline gene, perhaps due to a read error. This chain uses TRBV7-7 with TRBJ2-7, with D perhaps TRBD2 (6 bases). The CDR3 covers 15 residues. CDR1 is SSHAT and CDR2 is FNYEAQ in the germline V gene (reference sequence). CDR3 region: CASSPGRTGGSEQYF. The DNA of the CDR3 is TGTGCTAGCAGCCCAGGACGGACTGGAGGGTCCGAGCAGTACTTC.

V gene TRBV6-1 combines with J gene TRBJ1-5, with 10 bases matching TRBD1. CDR1 is MNHNS, CDR2 SASEGT, per germline. V lost 0 bases, J lost 5 bases, and 10 bases stayed unmatched. This CDR3 is built from 18 residues. CDR3 bases: TGTGCCAGCAGTGAAGCAGGCACCGGGACAGGGGTTTATCAGCCCCAGCATTTT. It yields the protein CASSEAGTGTGVYQPQHF.

Only a few counts were recorded for this clone. This CDR3 is CASSYLNTNYGYTF. CDR3 nucleotides: TGTGCCAGCAGCTACCTGAACACTAACTATGGCTACACCTTC. J is TRBJ1-2 and V is TRBV13; no reliable D call. Trimming removed 4 bases from V and 0 bases from J, with 9 bases in between. The CDR3 sequence is 14 residues long. Germline V gene sequence: CDR1 PRHDT, CDR2 FYEKMQ (reference sequence).

The genes are TRBV28 and TRBJ1-2; 9 bases map to TRBD1. With 8 bases clipped from V and 8 bases from J, the junction kept 9 bases outside the gene matches. Germline lookup yields CDR1 MDHEN and CDR2 SYDVKM. The CDR3 totals 13 residues. The CDR3 is CASATGGRWGYTF. The CDR3 DNA reads as TGTGCCAGCGCAACAGGGGGCCGTTGGGGCTACACCTTC.

The chain is built from TRBV28 and TRBJ2-7, with 9 bases lining up with TRBD1. With V trimmed by 2 bases and J by 1 base, 3 bases remained unmatched. CDR1 and CDR2 (germline): MDHEN, SYDVKM. This CDR3 has 15 amino acids. CDR3 sequence: CASSLPGTGSYEQYF. In DNA, the CDR3 is TGTGCCAGCAGTTTACCCGGGACAGGGTCCTACGAGCAGTACTTC.

The CDR3 DNA reads as TGTGCCAGTTTGGACAGGGAGTTCTTTGGCTACACCTTC. Translating gives CASLDREFFGYTF. The chain has TRBV2 and TRBJ1-2; 8 bases are a match to TRBD1. Trimming took 9 bases from V and 7 from J; bases not matched to a gene: 10. Germline V gene sequence: CDR1 SNHLY, CDR2 FYNNEI. The CDR3 is made up of 13 amino acids.

The CDR3 coding sequence is TGTGCCAGCAGCGCTAGGGACAGGGCCTATGGCTACACCTTC. Amino acid sequence: CASSARDRAYGYTF. The genes are TRBV7-2 and TRBJ1-2, with 9 bases aligning to TRBD1. This CDR3 is built from 14 residues. V was clipped by 5 bases and J by 4 bases; unmatched bases: 5. Germline values: CDR1 SGHTA, CDR2 FQGNSA.

The rearrangement links TRBV27 to TRBJ1-1, with a possible D match to TRBD1 (5 bases). V was shortened by 2 bases and J by 2 bases, with 9 bases between the two germline ends. This CDR3 comprises 14 residues. Germline V gene sequence: CDR1 MNHEY, CDR2 SMNVEV (reference sequence). The CDR3 DNA reads as TGTGCCAGCAGTTTACAGGGTTTTAACACTGAAGCTTTCTTT. Translating gives CASSLQGFNTEAFF.